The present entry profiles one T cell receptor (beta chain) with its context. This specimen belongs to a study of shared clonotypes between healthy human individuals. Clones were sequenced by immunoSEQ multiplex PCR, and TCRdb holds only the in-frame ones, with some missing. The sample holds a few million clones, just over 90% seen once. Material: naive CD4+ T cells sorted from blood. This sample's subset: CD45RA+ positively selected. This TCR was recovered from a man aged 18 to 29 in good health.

CDR3 in amino acids: CASSDSGLGTDTQYF. CDR3 DNA sequence: TGTGCCAGCAGTGATTCCGGACTTGGCACAGATACGCAGTATTTT. The chain is built from TRBV6-1 and TRBJ2-3; tentative D call: TRBD2 (5 bases). The germline CDR1 and CDR2 sequences are MNHNS and SASEGT. V was pared by 3 bases and J by 1 base, with 11 bases between. The CDR3 is made up of 15 amino acids.